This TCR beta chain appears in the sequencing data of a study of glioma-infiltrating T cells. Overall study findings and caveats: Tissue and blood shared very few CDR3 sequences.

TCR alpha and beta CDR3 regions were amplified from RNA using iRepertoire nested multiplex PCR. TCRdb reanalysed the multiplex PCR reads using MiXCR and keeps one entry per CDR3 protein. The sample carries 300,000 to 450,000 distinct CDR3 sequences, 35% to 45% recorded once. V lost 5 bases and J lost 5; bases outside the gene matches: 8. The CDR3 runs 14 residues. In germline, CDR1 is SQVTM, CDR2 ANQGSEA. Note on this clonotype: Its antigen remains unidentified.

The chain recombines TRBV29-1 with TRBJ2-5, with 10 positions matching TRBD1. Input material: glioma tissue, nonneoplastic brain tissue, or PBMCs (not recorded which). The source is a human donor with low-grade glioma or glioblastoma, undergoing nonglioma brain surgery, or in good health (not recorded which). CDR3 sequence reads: CSVTRDRGGETQYF. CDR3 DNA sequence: TGCAGCGTTACCCGGGACAGGGGAGGGGAGACCCAGTACTTC.